The 5 T cell receptor beta chains in this list originate from one sample, sequenced in a study of beta chain features in type 1 diabetes. The isolated RNA, all of it, was reverse transcribed, so expressed TCRB transcripts were what got sequenced. Using immunoSEQ multiplex PCR, the repertoire was profiled, and TCRdb retains in-frame clones only, with some absent. The table shows about 350,000 clones, with around a fifth occurring only once. Sequencing was carried out using naive CD4+ T cells from blood. These receptors came from a woman aged 18-29 years in good health.

There are a few counts of this clone. This rearrangement joins TRBV21-1 to TRBJ2-7; the DNA was not used to check the table's D call, TRBD2. TRBV21-1 constitutes a pseudogene. The CDR3 runs to 13 residues. The CDR3 reads CASSAIRGDEQYF. CDR3 bases: TGTGCCAGCAGTGCTATCCGGGGGGACGAGCAGTACTTC.

Only a few counts were recorded for this clone. The rearrangement links TRBV15 to TRBJ2-3, with TRBD2 matching 8 bases. The germline V gene has CDR1 LNHNV and CDR2 YYDKDF (reference sequence). This CDR3 is built from 15 residues. Trimming took 6 bases from V and 2 from J; bases not matched to a gene: 7. CDR3 in amino acids: CATSKSGGTTDTQYF. The CDR3 nucleotides read TGTGCCACCAGTAAGAGCGGGGGAACCACAGATACGCAGTATTTT. Looking up the rest from reference TRBV15 and TRBJ2-3 gives the full variable domain: DAMVIQNPRYQVTQFGKPVTLSCSQTLNHNVMYWYQQKSSQAPKLLFHYYDKDFNNEADTPDNFQSRRPNTSFCFLDIRSPGLGDTAMYLCATSKSGGTTDTQYFGPGTRLTVL.

The rearrangement joins TRBV6-6 to TRBJ2-7, with 8 nucleotides matching TRBD2. This CDR3 comprises 13 residues. Germline CDR1 and CDR2: MNHNY and SVGAGI (reference sequence). Trimming cost V 5 bases and J 5 bases; bases outside gene matches: 5. The CDR3 here is CASSPGLGDEQYF. The CDR3 bases are TGTGCCAGCAGTCCGGGACTAGGGGACGAGCAGTACTTC.

This rearrangement joins TRBV15 to TRBJ2-7, with 7 bases aligning to TRBD1. From germline, CDR1 is LNHNV and CDR2 YYDKDF (reference sequence). The CDR3 extends over 15 amino acids. Germline trimming cut 0 bases from V and 4 bases from J; bases unmatched to any gene: 6. The CDR3 bases are TGTGCCACCAGCAGAGATCTGGGACAGCTATACGAGCAGTACTTC. It specifies CATSRDLGQLYEQYF.

The chain combines TRBV12-5 with TRBJ1-2, with D unclear. V was cut by 1 base and J by 6 bases, with 12 bases left in between. The CDR3 totals 14 residues. CDR1 is LGHNT and CDR2 is FRNRAP in the germline V gene. The CDR3 DNA reads TGTGCTAGTGGTTTGGGATCGATATCGGATGGCTACACCTTC. Its protein product is CASGLGSISDGYTF.